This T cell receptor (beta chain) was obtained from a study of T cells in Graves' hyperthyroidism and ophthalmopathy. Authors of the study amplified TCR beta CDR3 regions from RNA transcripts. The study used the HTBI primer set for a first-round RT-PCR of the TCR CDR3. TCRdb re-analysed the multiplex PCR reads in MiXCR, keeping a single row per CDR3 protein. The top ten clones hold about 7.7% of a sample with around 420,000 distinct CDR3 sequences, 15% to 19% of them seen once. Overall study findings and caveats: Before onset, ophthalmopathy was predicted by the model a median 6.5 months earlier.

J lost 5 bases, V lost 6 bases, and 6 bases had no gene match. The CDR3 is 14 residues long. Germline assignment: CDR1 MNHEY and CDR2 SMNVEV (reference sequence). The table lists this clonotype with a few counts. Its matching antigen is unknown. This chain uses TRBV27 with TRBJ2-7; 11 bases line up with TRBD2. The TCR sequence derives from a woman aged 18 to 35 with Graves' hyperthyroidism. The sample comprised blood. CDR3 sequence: CASSSSGRSNEQYF. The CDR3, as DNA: TGTGCCAGCAGCTCTAGCGGGAGGAGCAACGAGCAGTACTTC.